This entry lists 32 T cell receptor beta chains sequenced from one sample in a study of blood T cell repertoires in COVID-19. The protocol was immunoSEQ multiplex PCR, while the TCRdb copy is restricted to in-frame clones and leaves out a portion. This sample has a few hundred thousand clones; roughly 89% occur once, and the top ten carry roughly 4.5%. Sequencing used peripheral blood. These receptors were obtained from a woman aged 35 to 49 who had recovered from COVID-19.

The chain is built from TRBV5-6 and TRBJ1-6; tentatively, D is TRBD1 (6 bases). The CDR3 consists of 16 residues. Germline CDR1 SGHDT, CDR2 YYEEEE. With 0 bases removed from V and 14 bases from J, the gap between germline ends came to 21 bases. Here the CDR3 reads CASSLGGNSIQGSLHF. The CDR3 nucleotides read TGTGCCAGCAGCTTGGGAGGTAATTCGATTCAGGGGTCCCTCCACTTT.

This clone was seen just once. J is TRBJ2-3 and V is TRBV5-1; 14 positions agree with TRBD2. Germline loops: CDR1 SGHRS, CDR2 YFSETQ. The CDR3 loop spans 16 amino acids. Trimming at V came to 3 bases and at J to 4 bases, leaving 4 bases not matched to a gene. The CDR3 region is CASSSMGLAGADTQYF. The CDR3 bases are TGCGCCAGCAGCTCCATGGGACTAGCGGGGGCAGATACGCAGTATTTT.

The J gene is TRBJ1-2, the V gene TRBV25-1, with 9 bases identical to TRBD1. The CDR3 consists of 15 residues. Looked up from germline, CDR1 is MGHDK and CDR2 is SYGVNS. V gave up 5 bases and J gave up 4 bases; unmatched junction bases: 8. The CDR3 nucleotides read TGTGCCAGCAGTCCTCTGACAGGGGGTTTCTATGGCTACACCTTC. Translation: CASSPLTGGFYGYTF.

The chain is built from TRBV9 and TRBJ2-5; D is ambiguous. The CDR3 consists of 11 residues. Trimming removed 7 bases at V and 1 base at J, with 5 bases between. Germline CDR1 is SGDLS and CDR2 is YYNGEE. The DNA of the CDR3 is TGTGCCAGCGGAGCCCAAGAGACCCAGTACTTC. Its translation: CASGAQETQYF.

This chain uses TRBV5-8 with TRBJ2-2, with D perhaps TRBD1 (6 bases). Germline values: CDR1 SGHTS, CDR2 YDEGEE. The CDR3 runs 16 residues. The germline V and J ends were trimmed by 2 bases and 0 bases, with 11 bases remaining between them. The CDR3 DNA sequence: TGTGCCAGCAGCTTATTAGGACAGACGAACACCGGGGAGCTGTTTTTT. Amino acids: CASSLLGQTNTGELFF.

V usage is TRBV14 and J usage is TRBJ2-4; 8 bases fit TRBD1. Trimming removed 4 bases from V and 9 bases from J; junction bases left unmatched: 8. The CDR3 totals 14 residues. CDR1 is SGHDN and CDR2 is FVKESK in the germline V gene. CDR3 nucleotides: TGTGCCAGCAGCCTTTCAGGGGGCCCTGGCATTCAGTACTTC. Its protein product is CASSLSGGPGIQYF.

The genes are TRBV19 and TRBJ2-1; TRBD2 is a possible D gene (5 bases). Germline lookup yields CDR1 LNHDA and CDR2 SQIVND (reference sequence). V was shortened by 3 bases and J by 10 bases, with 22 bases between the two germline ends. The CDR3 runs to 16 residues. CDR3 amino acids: CASSMWLASDVGEQFF. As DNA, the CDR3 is TGTGCCAGTAGTATGTGGCTAGCCTCAGACGTAGGCGAGCAGTTCTTC.

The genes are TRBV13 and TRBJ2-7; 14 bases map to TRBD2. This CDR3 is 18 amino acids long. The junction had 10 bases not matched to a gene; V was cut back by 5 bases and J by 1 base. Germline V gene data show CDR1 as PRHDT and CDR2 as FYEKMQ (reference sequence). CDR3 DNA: TGTGCCAGCAGCCCGCCGGGACTAGCGGGGGTACAGTCCTACGAGCAGTACTTC. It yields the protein CASSPPGLAGVQSYEQYF.

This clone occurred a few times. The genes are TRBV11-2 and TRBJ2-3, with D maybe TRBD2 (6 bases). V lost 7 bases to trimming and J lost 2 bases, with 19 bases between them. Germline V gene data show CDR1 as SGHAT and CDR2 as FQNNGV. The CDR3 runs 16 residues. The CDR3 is CASKPAGRRLTDTQYF. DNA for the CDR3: TGTGCCAGCAAACCAGCGGGCAGGCGACTCACAGATACGCAGTATTTT.

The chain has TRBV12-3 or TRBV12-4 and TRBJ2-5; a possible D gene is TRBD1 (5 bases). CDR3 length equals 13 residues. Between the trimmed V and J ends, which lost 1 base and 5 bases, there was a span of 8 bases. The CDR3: CASSLVGRETQYF. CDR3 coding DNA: TGTGCCAGCAGTTTAGTGGGGCGGGAGACCCAGTACTTC.

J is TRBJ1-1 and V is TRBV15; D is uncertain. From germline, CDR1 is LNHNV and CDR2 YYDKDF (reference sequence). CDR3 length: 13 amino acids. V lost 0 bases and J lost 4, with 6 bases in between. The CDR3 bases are TGTGCCACCAGCAGAGAGGGCAGCACTGAAGCTTTCTTT. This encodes CATSREGSTEAFF.

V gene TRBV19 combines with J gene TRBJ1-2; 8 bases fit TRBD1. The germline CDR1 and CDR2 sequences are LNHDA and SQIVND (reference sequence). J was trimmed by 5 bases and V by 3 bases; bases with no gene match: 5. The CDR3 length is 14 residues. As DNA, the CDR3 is TGTGCCAGTAGTATCAGGGGGCTTGGGTATGGCTACACCTTC. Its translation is CASSIRGLGYGYTF.

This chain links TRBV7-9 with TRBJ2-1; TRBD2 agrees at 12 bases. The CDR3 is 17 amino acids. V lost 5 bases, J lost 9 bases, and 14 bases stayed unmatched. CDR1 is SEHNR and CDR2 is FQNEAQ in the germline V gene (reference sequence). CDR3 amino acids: CASSPVRLAGVSGEQFF. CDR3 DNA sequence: TGTGCCAGCAGCCCAGTGAGACTAGCGGGGGTGTCGGGTGAGCAGTTCTTC.

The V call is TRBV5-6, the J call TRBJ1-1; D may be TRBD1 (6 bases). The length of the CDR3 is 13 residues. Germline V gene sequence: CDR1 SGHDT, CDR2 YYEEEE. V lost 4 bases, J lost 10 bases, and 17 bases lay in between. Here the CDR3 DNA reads TGTGCCAGCAGCGGAACTACAGGGTTTGTAGCTTTCTTT. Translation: CASSGTTGFVAFF.

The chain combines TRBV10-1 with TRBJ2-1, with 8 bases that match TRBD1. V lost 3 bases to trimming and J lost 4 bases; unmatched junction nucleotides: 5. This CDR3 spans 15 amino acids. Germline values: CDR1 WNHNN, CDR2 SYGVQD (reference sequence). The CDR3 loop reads CASSDTGGRYNEQFF. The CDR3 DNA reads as TGCGCCAGCAGTGATACAGGGGGTCGATACAATGAGCAGTTCTTC.

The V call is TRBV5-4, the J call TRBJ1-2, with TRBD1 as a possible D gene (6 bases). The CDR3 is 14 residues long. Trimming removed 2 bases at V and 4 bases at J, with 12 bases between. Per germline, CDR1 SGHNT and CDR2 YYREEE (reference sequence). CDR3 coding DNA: TGTGCCAGCAGCTTTCGTAGGGGGGGCTATGGCTACACCTTC. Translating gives CASSFRRGGYGYTF.

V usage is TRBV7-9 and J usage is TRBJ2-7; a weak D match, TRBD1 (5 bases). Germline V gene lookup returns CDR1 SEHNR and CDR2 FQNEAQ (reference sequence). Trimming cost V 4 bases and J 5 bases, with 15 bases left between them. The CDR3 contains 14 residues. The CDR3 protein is CASSSRTSWDEQYF. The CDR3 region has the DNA TGTGCCAGCAGCTCCCGGACATCCTGGGACGAGCAGTACTTC.

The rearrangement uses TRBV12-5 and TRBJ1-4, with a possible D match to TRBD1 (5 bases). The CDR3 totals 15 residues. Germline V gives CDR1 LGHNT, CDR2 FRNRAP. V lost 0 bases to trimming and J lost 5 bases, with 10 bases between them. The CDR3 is CASGLVLGGNEKLFF. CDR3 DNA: TGTGCTAGTGGTTTGGTACTTGGGGGGAATGAAAAACTGTTTTTT.

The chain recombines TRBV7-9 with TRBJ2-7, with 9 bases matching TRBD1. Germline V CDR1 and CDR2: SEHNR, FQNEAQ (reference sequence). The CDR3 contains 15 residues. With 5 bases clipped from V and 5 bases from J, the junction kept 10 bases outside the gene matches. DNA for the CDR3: TGTGCCAGCAGCCCCATAGACAGGGGGATCCACGAGCAGTACTTC. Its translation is CASSPIDRGIHEQYF.

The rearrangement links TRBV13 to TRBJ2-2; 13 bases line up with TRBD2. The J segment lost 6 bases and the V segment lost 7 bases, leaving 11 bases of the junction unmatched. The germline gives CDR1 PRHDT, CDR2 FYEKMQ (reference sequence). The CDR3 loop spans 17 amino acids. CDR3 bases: TGTGCCAGCACAAAGGGACTAGCGGGATTCATTGCCGGGGAGCTGTTTTTT. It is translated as CASTKGLAGFIAGELFF.

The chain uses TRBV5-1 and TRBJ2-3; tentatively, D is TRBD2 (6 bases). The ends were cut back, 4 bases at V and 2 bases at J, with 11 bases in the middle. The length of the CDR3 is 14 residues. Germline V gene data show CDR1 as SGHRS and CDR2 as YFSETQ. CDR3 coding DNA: TGCGCCAGCAGCCGGGACTTATACACAGATACGCAGTATTTT. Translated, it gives CASSRDLYTDTQYF.

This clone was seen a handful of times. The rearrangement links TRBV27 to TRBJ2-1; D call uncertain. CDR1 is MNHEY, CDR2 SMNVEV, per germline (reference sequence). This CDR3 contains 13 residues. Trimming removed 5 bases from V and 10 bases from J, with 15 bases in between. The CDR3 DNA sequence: TGTGCCAGCAGTCTATATGCGTCGTTCGAGCAGTTCTTC. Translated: CASSLYASFEQFF.

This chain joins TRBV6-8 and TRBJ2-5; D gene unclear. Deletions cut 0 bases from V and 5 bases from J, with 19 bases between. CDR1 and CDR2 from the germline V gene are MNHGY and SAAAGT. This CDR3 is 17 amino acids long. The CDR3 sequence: CASSYSRSRHFRETQYF. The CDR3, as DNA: TGTGCCAGCAGTTACTCGAGGTCGAGGCACTTTAGGGAGACCCAGTACTTC.

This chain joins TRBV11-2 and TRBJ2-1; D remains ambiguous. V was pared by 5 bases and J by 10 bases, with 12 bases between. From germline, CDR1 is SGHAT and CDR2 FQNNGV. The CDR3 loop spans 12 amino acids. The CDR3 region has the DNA TGTGCCAGCAGCCCGTCTAGTTCAGAGCAGTTCTTC. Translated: CASSPSSSEQFF.

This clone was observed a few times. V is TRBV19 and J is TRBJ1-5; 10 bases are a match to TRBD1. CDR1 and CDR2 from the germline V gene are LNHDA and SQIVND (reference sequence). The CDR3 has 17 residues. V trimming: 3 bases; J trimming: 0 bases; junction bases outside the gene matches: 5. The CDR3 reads CASSMRGTGVSNQPQHF. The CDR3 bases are TGTGCCAGTAGTATGCGCGGGACAGGGGTTAGCAATCAGCCCCAGCATTTT.

The CDR3 sequence is CASSLQDWGYTF. In nucleotides, the CDR3 is TGTGCCAGCAGTTTACAGGATTGGGGCTACACCTTC. This chain uses TRBV28 with TRBJ1-2, with D unresolved. CDR1 is MDHEN, CDR2 SYDVKM, per germline. The V gene lost 2 bases and the J gene lost 8 bases, with 9 bases spanning the gap. The CDR3 consists of 12 residues.

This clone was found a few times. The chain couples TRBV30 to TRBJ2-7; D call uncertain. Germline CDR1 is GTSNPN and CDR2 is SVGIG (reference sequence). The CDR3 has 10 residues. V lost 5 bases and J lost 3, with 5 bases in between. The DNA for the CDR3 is TGTGCCTGGGGTCGCTACGAGCAGTACTTC. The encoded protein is CAWGRYEQYF.

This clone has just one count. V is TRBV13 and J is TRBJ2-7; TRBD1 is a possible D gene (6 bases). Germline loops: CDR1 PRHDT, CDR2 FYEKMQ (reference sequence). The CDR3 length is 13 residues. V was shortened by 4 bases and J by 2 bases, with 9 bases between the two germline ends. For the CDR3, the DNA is TGTGCCAGCAGCTCCACAGGGACCTACGAGCAGTACGTC. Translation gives CASSSTGTYEQYV.

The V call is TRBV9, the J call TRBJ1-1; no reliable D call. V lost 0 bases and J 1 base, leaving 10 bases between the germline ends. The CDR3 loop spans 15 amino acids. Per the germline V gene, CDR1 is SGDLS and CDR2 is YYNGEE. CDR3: CASSVGASQNTEAFF. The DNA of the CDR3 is TGTGCCAGCAGCGTAGGGGCCTCGCAGAACACTGAAGCTTTCTTT.

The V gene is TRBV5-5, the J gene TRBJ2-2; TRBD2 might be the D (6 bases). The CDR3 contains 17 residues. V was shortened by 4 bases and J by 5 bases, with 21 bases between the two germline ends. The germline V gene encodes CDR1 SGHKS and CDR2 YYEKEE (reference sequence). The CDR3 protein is CASSGVILAMGTGELFF. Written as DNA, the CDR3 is TGTGCCAGCAGCGGCGTCATTCTAGCGATGGGGACCGGGGAGCTGTTTTTT. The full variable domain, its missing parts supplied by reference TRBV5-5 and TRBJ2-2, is DAGVTQSPTHLIKTRGQQVTLRCSPISGHKSVSWYQQVLGQGPQFIFQYYEKEERGRGNFPDRFSARQFPNYSSELNVNALLLGDSALYLCASSGVILAMGTGELFFGEGSRLTVL.

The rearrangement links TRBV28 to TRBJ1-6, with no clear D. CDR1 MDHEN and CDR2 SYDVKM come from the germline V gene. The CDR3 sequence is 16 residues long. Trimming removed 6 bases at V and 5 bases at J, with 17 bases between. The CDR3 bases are TGTGCCAGCAGACCCCCGGGTCCGGGTGATAATTCACCCCTCCACTTT. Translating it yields CASRPPGPGDNSPLHF.

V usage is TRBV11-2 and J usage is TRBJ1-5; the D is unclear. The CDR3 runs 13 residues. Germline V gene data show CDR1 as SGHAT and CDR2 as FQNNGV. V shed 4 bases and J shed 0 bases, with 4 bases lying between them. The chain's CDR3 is CASSSNSNQPQHF. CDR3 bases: TGTGCCAGCAGCTCCAATAGCAATCAGCCCCAGCATTTT.